The following is a T cell receptor (beta chain) sequence with its context. Its antigen is still unknown. The cohort comprised some 700 healthy bone marrow donors. All cohort members were sampled while nominally healthy, although unrecorded immune exposures were likely present. The donor was CMV seronegative and belonged to the group of over 300 seronegative cohort members. Each donor provided a peripheral blood sample, and peripheral blood mononuclear cells were used for TCR beta sequencing. The Qiagen DNeasy Blood Extraction Kit was used to extract genomic DNA from the blood cell samples. The library was produced with the immunoSEQ multiplex PCR assay. A mixture of 60 forward primers for TCR Vbeta segments and 13 reverse primers for TCR Jbeta segments was used in the multiplex PCR. Amplification of the CDR3 region of rearranged TCR beta genes was performed with a multiplex PCR assay on genomic DNA. Amplified TCR beta libraries were sequenced as 87-base-pair reads on the Illumina HiSeq System. Regarding the original processing steps: A later analysis tallied 75 million to 95 million unique TCR beta chains across the 666 repertoires, and some 10 million of those chains were shared by two or more donors. Raw reads were error-corrected and collapsed into unique sequences with a nearest-neighbor algorithm that merged closely related sequences to remove PCR and sequencing errors. CDR3 sequences were aligned to IMGT reference sequences to assign V, D and J gene segments. Each retained sequence needed at least a six-nucleotide match to both a V gene segment and a J gene segment. Rearrangements were called productive when the CDR3 lacked stop codons and stayed in frame with V and J; all others were non-productive. Following IMGT convention, CDR3 was defined as the stretch from the second conserved V-encoded cysteine to the conserved J-encoded phenylalanine. Sequences without an unambiguous match to a single V gene segment were excluded from the earlier analysis of about 640 of the donors. In an earlier analysis of 500 to 750 of the donors, V segments were called functional above 56.7% productive rearrangements and were called segregating when the between-donor standard deviation exceeded 5%. A statistical classification framework was built to diagnose cytomegalovirus status from the catalog of TCR beta chain sequences. A later analysis assigned V and J genes by comparing TCR nucleotide sequences with IMGT/GENE-DB human TR gene sequences. Using the TCRdist pipeline, a later analysis assigned CDR3 sequences along with most-parsimonious VDJ recombination scenarios. In a later analysis, every TCR beta chain was defined by the combination of its CDR3 amino acid sequence and its V-gene family, and reads without a unique V-gene family were dropped. A later analysis removed 592 highly shared, low-generation-probability nucleotide sequences to deal with suspected cross-contamination and a sequencing artifact. A later analysis calculated a clonal expansion index for each public chain from normalized within-repertoire ranks of inferred template counts. A later analysis computed generation probabilities with a VDJ recombination model fitted to out-of-frame rearrangements, and checked the results against IGoR. A later analysis scored TCR-TCR, TCR-HLA and TCR-CMV co-occurrence with hypergeometric tests, applying a repertoire-size bias correction to TCR pairs. False discovery rates were estimated in a later analysis by permuting HLA or CMV assignments 20 times. In a later analysis, co-occurring TCRs were grouped using DBSCAN, and TCRdist sequence similarity was added for clustering within HLA-allele-positive subsets. Repertoires with fewer than 30,000 or more than 120,000 public chains, plus five repertoires with anomalous nucleotide sharing, were excluded from co-occurrence clustering. Drawn from immuneACCESS, this table holds only the in-frame rearrangements with V and J called that TCRdb kept. Clones are partly lost; checked studies trace under half to an unresolved V gene and leave the rest unexplained. V, J and clone size derive from that table, while D and trimming were established from the DNA sequence. This sample's table contains under 130,000 clones. The ten most abundant clones make up 0.59% of the sample.

This sample stems from a study of cytomegalovirus exposure and HLA in healthy donors (dated by TCRdb to about 2017). For the wider study: According to an earlier analysis of 550 to 700 of the donors, about 190 million T cells yielded 100 million or so unique TCR beta sequences and approximately 300 Gb of sequence data. An early release that covered fewer than 800 HLA-typed donors contained 300 to 350 gigabases of sequencing data and around 85 million unique TCR sequences. Among the 398 genotyped donors, about 85% belonged to the genetic ancestry cluster associated with self-reported Caucasian donors. The aim of the study was to test whether cataloging public T cell receptors could identify signatures of past pathogen exposure. Using immunosequencing, the study profiled T cell repertoires from 666 subjects and related those repertoires to cytomegalovirus serostatus. In addition to the first cohort of 666 subjects, a separate validation cohort of 100 to 150 different subjects was used. High-throughput TCR immunosequencing, statistical association of individual TCRs with disease status, and machine learning were combined to predict cytomegalovirus infection status. In a later analysis, previously published TCR beta repertoires from 550 to 700 donors were re-analyzed and high-resolution HLA genotyping was added so that TCR occurrence patterns could be studied. The later analysis used no new phenotypic data to find candidate immune exposures, relying instead on TCR beta sequences and their occurrence across donors. In an earlier analysis of around 540 of the donors, high-throughput TCR beta sequencing was used to judge whether each TCR beta V gene segment behaved as functional or pseudogenic. Donor age, sex, ethnicity and CMV serostatus were collected together with the repertoire data. In a later genetic analysis, genome-wide SNP genotypes for about 65% of the roughly 670 donors were used, and that subset was treated as a discovery cohort. All discovery cohort repertoires had been generated on a single sequencing platform. HLA typing covered class I and class II loci at four-digit resolution. The number of typed donors differed by locus: about 620-630 for A, B, C, DRB1 and DQB1; approximately 530 for DQA1; 600 to 610 for DPA1; and 400 to 480 for DPB1. Five DR-DQ haplotypes were handled as single units for association and clustering because linkage in the cohort was strong. Among 350 to 400 genotyped donors of the cohort, an average of about 240,000 unique TCR beta nucleotide sequences were sequenced per donor, roughly 18% of them non-productive. Broader findings and caveats from the paper: Most CMV-associated TCR beta chains appeared to be HLA-restricted in a later analysis, and the HLA associations seemed to be driven largely by CMV exposure. Roughly uniform sequencing depth across donors was assumed in presence/absence analyses, although this assumption may not hold. In a later genetic analysis, a missense DCLRE1C variant was associated with V-gene and J-gene trimming of TCR beta chains, and the association was replicated in an independent cohort. The only immune exposure information available for the cohort was CMV serostatus. Because counts were too low, roughly 17 rarely observed V segments, including chromosome 9 orphons, were left out of the earlier analysis of 587 of the donors. Cytomegalovirus status was reported to be diagnosed by the classifier with high specificity and sensitivity in both the original and validation cohorts. The study listed approximately 150 TCR beta chains as associated with cytomegalovirus. An earlier analysis of approximately 500 of the donors showed that most TCR beta V segments appeared in productive rearrangements either about 90% or about 30% of the time, which broadly matched IMGT annotations. A further reported finding was that TCR beta sequences accurately predicted the HLA-A and HLA-B alleles for most subjects in the first cohort. A few of the identified cytomegalovirus-associated TCR beta chains were confirmed in vitro to be specific for cytomegalovirus antigens. Strong co-occurrence of HLA alleles, especially DR and DQ, made assigning TCR associations to individual alleles difficult. A later analysis found that TCR association rates varied across HLA loci, with DRB1 alleles showing the most associated TCRs and HLA-C alleles the fewest. Because HLA typing was missing for some donors at each locus, association tests included only the typed subset. Linkage disequilibrium might explain the correlated functional status among segregating V segments, but an unknown experimental factor could not be excluded. Most TCR sequences were observed very rarely across donors, whereas some public TCRs were present in many individuals. The authors suggested that the approach could potentially be extended to other disease states and immunological phenotypes. In a later analysis, several top co-occurrence clusters were reported to appear linked to parvovirus B19, influenza, CMV and Epstein-Barr virus. A group of highly shared sequence variants was considered likely to be a technical artifact of the sequencing pipeline. This cohort had only TCR beta chains sequenced, and the lack of alpha or paired-chain data limited which features could be detected. Because the 87-base-pair reads could not distinguish some IMGT-functional V segments, including TRBV6-2 and TRBV6-3, those segments were excluded. According to a later genetic analysis, donors in an Asian-associated ancestry cluster had fewer N-insertions in productive TCRs than the roughly 660-donor mean. At a false discovery rate of 0.05, a later analysis linked about 16,000 TCR beta sequences to specific HLA alleles. In a later analysis, HLA-associated TCR beta chains showed more clonal expansion and lower generation probabilities than non-associated chains that were equally common.

Taken from cysteine to phenylalanine, the CDR3 has 18 residues. Solely the CDR3 DNA is kept, with 54 bases framed from the first base. Trimming leaves V shorter by 0 bases and J shorter by 5 bases, with the junction holding 11 bases beyond the gene matches. The germline V gene supplies CDR1 SGHDN and CDR2 FVKESK. Sequencing was performed on PBMCs. The origin of this receptor is a man aged 50 to 60 in good health and CMV-seronegative. The chain is encoded by TRBV14 joined to TRBJ2-7; 12 bases in the middle match TRBD2. The DNA sequence is TGTGCCAGCAGCCAAGATCCACGTCCGGGACTAGCGGGCCACGAGCAGTACTTC. Its protein is CASSQDPRPGLAGHEQYF.